These T cell receptor beta chains were read from a single sample in a study of vaccination effects on CD4 cells after COVID-19. Libraries were prepared by immunoSEQ multiplex PCR; TCRdb keeps only in-frame clonotypes and omits some of them. The table records 66,000 or so clones, around 85% of them present only once. For these TCRs, the target antigens are not known. The sample in question was CD4+ T cells from PBMCs cultured without peptide, obtained after COVID-19 vaccination. These receptors were collected from a human donor who received a COVID-19 vaccine. The CDR3 runs from the conserved cysteine through the conserved F or W. The D gene is left open where the match is weak. Clone size is not always given. Where it is, it says once, few, many or a class for expanded clones.

TGTGCCTGGAGTGGTCACCCCGAGGGAAATCAGCCCCAGCATTTT | CAWSGHPEGNQPQHF | TRBV30 | once | - | TRBJ1-5
TGTGCCAGCGGCGGCGTAGGAGAGACCCAGTACTTC | CASGGVGETQYF | TRBV7-2 | - | - | TRBJ2-5
TGCGCCATCGTTGGGGACAGGGGGTTGGGAAGAGGGTATCAGCCCCAGCATTTT | CAIVGDRGLGRGYQPQHF | TRBV5-1 | - | TRBD1 | TRBJ1-5
TGTGCCAGCAGGGAGGGGACAGGGTTATATGGCTACACCTTC | CASREGTGLYGYTF | TRBV27 | - | TRBD1 | TRBJ1-2
TGTGCCAGCAGCCGCTACGGGGGAGGGTCACCCCTCCACTTT | CASSRYGGGSPLHF | TRBV14 | - | - | TRBJ1-6
TGTGCCAGCAGCTCGAGACTAGCGGGGGCCGGAGAGACCCAGTACTTC | CASSSRLAGAGETQYF | TRBV7-9 | - | TRBD2 | TRBJ2-5
TGTGCCAGCAGCCCAGACGGACAGCTGAACACTGAAGCTTTCTTT | CASSPDGQLNTEAFF | TRBV9 | - | - | TRBJ1-1
TGTGCCAGCAGCTCTCGGAGGGCCCAGTACTTC | CASSSRRAQYF | TRBV7-2 | - | - | TRBJ2-5
TGTGCCAGCAGCTTAGAAGGTTCTGGAAACACCATATATTTT | CASSLEGSGNTIYF | TRBV11-2 | few | - | TRBJ1-3
TGTGCCAGCAGTGATGGGGACAGATCCGGCTACACCTTC | CASSDGDRSGYTF | TRBV6-6 | - | TRBD1 | TRBJ1-2
TGTGCCAGCAGCCAAGACGCGGGGGGGCCCCGAGAGACCCAGTACTTC | CASSQDAGGPRETQYF | TRBV4-2 | - | TRBD2 | TRBJ2-5
TGTGCCAGCAGCCGCACCGCGGGGGGGCGGTCAGATACGCAGTATTTT | CASSRTAGGRSDTQYF | TRBV3-1/TRBV3-2 | few | TRBD2 | TRBJ2-3
TGTGCCAGCAGCTCGACAAGGAACACTGAAGCTTTCTTT | CASSSTRNTEAFF | TRBV7-8 | - | - | TRBJ1-1
TGCGCCAGCAGCTTAGATCACAGTCCGGAGGAGACCCAGTACTTC | CASSLDHSPEETQYF | TRBV5-1 | - | - | TRBJ2-5
TGTGCCAGCAGCCCTATAGCGGGGGGAGATACGCAGTATTTT | CASSPIAGGDTQYF | TRBV6-6 | - | TRBD2 | TRBJ2-3
TGTGCCAGCAGCTCTAGACTGAAGACAACTAATGAAAAACTGTTTTTT | CASSSRLKTTNEKLFF | TRBV5-8 | - | - | TRBJ1-4
TGTGCCACCAGTGATCCCCGGACAGGGGAGATATATGGCTACACCTTC | CATSDPRTGEIYGYTF | TRBV24-1 | - | TRBD1 | TRBJ1-2
TGTGCCAGCTCGGAAGGGGGAAACACCATATATTTT | CASSEGGNTIYF | TRBV6-5 | - | - | TRBJ1-3
TGTGCCAGCAGCGCTGGACACCCCGGGGAGACCCAGTACTTC | CASSAGHPGETQYF | TRBV7-2 | once | - | TRBJ2-5
TGCAGTGCTAGTGTTACCGGGGCCTATAATTCACCCCTCCACTTT | CSASVTGAYNSPLHF | TRBV20-1 | - | - | TRBJ1-6
TGTGCCAGCAGCCGACCGGGACAGTCACAAGAGACCCAGTACTTC | CASSRPGQSQETQYF | TRBV3-1/TRBV3-2 | - | TRBD1 | TRBJ2-5
TGTGCCAGCAGCCCACAGATAAGACTAGCGGGGGCCGGGGAGCTGTTTTTT | CASSPQIRLAGAGELFF | TRBV6-2/TRBV6-3 | - | TRBD2 | TRBJ2-2
TGTGCCAGCAGCTTGGCCGGGAGGCCGGGGGGCAATCAGCCCCAGCATTTT | CASSLAGRPGGNQPQHF | TRBV5-8 | - | - | TRBJ1-5
TGTGCCTGGAGTGACCGTGCGCGGATCTATGAGCAGTTCTTC | CAWSDRARIYEQFF | TRBV30 | - | - | TRBJ2-1
TGCGCCAGCCGAGAGTATGGGACTGAAGCTTTCTTT | CASREYGTEAFF | TRBV10-2 | - | - | TRBJ1-1
TGTGCCAGCAGCTCCCGGGACAGGGGGTCGTTTTTT | CASSSRDRGSFF | TRBV6-2/TRBV6-3 | - | TRBD1 | TRBJ1-4
TGCGCCAGCAGCCCCCGCGTAATGAACACTGAAGCTTTCTTT | CASSPRVMNTEAFF | TRBV4-1 | - | - | TRBJ1-1
TGTGCCAGCAGCAACGCAAACTATGGCTACACCTTC | CASSNANYGYTF | TRBV6-5 | - | - | TRBJ1-2
TGTGCCACCAGTGATCCCGCCCAACCGGATGGCTACACCTTC | CATSDPAQPDGYTF | TRBV24-1 | - | - | TRBJ1-2